Sequencing of this T cell receptor (beta chain) was carried out in a study of blood T cell repertoires in COVID-19. The overall study: The origin of the acute and convalescent COVID-19 samples was the United States, Italy and Spain.

CDR3 size: 12 residues. The V and J ends lost 3 bases and 7 bases respectively, with 6 bases between them. Original analysis: For nucleated cells, counts were estimated from reference gene primer amplification. The repertoire was sequenced with immunoSEQ multiplex PCR; TCRdb's copy has only in-frame clones and lacks some. The DNA gave D and trimming, while V, J and clone size come from that table. The table records roughly 97,000 clones, approximately 80% of them present only once. The receptor was derived from a man between 60 and 70 years old with acute or convalescent COVID-19. The genes are TRBV12-3 or TRBV12-4 and TRBJ1-4; no reliable D call. The sample comprised peripheral blood. CDR3 nucleotide sequence: TGTGCCAGCAGTTTCGGAGGTGAAAAACTGTTTTTT. Its protein is CASSFGGEKLFF.